Sequencing of this T cell receptor (beta chain) was carried out in a study of kidney transplant recipient with SARS-CoV-2 infection. TCRdb used MiXCR to reprocess the reads, holding one entry per CDR3 protein. The data contain 200,000 to 250,000 distinct CDR3 sequences, 29% of them singletons. This clonotype came up a few times. In germline, CDR1 is SGHAT, CDR2 FQDESV (reference sequence). Trimming at V came to 5 bases and at J to 6 bases, leaving 11 bases not matched to a gene. The CDR3 is 16 amino acids. The source was a blood sample, collected at baseline and on roughly day 110 from a kidney transplant recipient. This receptor was taken from a male patient in his thirties who had COVID-19 and was a kidney transplant recipient. Some T cells could come from the graft donor. The chain has TRBV11-1 and TRBJ2-3; TRBD2 matches 10 bases. Written as DNA, the CDR3 is TGTGCCAGCAGCAGACAAGCGGGAGGGCCCGGGGATACGCAGTATTTT. Translating gives CASSRQAGGPGDTQYF. Full variable domain (missing parts from reference TRBV11-1 and TRBJ2-3): EAEVAQSPRYKITEKSQAVAFWCDPISGHATLYWYRQILGQGPELLVQFQDESVVDDSQLPKDRFSAERLKGVDSTLKIQPAELGDSAMYLCASSRQAGGPGDTQYFGPGTRLTVL.